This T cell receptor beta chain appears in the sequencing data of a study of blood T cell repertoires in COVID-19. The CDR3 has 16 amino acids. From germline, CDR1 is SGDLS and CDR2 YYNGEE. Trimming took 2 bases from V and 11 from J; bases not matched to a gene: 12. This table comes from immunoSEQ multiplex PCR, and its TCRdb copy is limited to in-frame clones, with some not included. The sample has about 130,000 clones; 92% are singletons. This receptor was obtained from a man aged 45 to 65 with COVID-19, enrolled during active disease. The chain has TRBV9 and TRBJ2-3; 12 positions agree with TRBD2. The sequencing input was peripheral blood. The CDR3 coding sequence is TGTGCCAGCAGCGTCGGGACTAGCGGGTCTCCAGGGGGGCAGTATTTT. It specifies CASSVGTSGSPGGQYF.